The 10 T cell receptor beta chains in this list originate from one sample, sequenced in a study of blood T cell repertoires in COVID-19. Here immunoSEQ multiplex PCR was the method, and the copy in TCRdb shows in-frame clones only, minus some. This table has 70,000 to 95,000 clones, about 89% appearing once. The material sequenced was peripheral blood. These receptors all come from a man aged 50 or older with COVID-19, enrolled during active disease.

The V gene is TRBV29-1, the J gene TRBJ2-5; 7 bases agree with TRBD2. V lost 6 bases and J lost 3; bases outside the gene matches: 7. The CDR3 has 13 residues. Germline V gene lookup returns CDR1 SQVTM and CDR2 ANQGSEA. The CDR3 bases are TGCAGCGTCAGCGGGGTGCAGAAAGAGACCCAGTACTTC. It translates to CSVSGVQKETQYF.

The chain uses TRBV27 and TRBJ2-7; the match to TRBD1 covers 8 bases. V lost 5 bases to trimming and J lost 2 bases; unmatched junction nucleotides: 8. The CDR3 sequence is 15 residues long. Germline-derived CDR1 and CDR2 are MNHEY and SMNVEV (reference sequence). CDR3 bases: TGTGCCAGCAGTCTGTTCAGGGGGCCGACCTACGAGCAGTACTTC. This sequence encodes CASSLFRGPTYEQYF.

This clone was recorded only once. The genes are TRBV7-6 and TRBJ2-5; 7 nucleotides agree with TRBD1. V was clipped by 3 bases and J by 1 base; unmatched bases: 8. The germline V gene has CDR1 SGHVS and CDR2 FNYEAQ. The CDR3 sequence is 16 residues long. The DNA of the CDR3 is TGTGCCAGCAGCTTTTCTTTGGGACAGCTCCAAGAGACCCAGTACTTC. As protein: CASSFSLGQLQETQYF.

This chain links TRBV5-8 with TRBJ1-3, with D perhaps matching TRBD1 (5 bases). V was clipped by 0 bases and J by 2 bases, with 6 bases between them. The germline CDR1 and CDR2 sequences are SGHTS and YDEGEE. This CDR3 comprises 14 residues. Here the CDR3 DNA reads TGTGCCAGCAGCTTGGGGGGCGCTGGAAACACCATATATTTT. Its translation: CASSLGGAGNTIYF.

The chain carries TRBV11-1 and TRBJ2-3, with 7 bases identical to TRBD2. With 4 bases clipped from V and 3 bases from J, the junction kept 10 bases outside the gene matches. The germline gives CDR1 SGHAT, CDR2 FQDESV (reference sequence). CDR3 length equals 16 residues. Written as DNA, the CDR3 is TGTGCCAGCAGCTCCCCCTTGCGGGGGAAAACAGATACGCAGTATTTT. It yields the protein CASSSPLRGKTDTQYF.

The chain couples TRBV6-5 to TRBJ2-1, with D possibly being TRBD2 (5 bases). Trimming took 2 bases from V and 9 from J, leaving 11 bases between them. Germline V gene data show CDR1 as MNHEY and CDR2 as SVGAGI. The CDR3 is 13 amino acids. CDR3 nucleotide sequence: TGTGCCAGCAGTTACGGTCGGGGATCTGAGCAGTTCTTC. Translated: CASSYGRGSEQFF.

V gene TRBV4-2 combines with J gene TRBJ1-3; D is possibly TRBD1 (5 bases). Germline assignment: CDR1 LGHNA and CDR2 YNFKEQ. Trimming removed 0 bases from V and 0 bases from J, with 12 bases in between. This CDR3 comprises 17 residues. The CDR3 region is CASSQDGTHNSGNTIYF. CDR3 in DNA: TGTGCCAGCAGCCAAGACGGGACTCATAACTCTGGAAACACCATATATTTT.

The CDR3 loop is CASSLGESSGNTIYF. In DNA, the CDR3 is TGCGCCAGCAGCTTGGGGGAGAGCTCTGGAAACACCATATATTTT. The J gene is TRBJ1-3, the V gene TRBV5-1, with unresolved D. The germline V gene encodes CDR1 SGHRS and CDR2 YFSETQ. CDR3 length: 15 residues. The germline V and J ends were trimmed by 0 bases and 0 bases, with 7 bases remaining between them.

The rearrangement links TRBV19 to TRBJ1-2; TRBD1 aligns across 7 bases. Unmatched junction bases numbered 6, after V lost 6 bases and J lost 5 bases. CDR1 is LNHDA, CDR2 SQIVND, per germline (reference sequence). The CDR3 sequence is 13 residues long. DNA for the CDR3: TGTGCCAGTAGCCGGGACAGAACTTATGGCTACACCTTC. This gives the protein CASSRDRTYGYTF.

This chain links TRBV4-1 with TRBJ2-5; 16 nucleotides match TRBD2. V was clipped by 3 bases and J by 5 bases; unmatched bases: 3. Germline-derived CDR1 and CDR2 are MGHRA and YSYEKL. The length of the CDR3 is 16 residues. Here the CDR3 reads CASSQGLAGGPETQYF. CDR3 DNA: TGCGCCAGCAGCCAGGGACTAGCGGGGGGGCCGGAGACCCAGTACTTC.